This TCR beta chain originates from a study of spatial heterogeneity in lung cancer. Overall study: Sequencing consistently turned up more beta-chain sequences than alpha-chain sequences.

Time point noted: sample taken at primary tumor resection. Without sorting, whole RNA was sequenced from tumor, nontumor lung or frozen PBMC. Unique molecular identifiers, one per molecule, were present on every TCR cDNA molecule. TCRdb itself ran the 5' RACE reads through MiXCR, one entry per CDR3 protein. The table records 20,000 to 25,000 distinct CDR3 sequences, approximately 7% of them present only once. This clonotype was seen a handful of times. Its antigen is currently unknown. Overall study findings and caveats: More often at tumor resection than at routine follow-up, ubiquitous expanded tumor TCRs were detected in the blood.

The origin of this receptor is a male donor with early-stage non-small cell lung cancer. Here the sequenced sample was PBMCs, taken at surgery.

CDR3 sequence: CATSDPRGATYNEQFF. CDR3 bases: TGTGCCACCAGTGATCCTAGGGGGGCCACCTACAATGAGCAGTTCTTC. The chain is built from TRBV24-1 and TRBJ2-1, with D possibly being TRBD1 or TRBD2 (6 bases each). Germline CDR1 is KGHDR and CDR2 is SFDVKD. Trimming left V 3 bases short and J 2 bases short, with 13 bases between. This CDR3 comprises 16 residues.